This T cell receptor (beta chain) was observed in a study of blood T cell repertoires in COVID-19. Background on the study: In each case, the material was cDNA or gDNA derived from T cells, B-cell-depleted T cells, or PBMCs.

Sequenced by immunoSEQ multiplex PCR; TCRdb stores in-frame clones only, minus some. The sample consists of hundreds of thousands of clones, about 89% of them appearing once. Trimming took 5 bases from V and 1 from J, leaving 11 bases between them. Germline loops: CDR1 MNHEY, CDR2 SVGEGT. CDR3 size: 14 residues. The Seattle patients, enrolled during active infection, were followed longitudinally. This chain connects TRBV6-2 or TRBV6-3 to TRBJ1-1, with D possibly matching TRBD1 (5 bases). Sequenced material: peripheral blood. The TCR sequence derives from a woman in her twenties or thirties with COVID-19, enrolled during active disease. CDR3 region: CASSPEGENTEAFF. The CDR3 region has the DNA TGTGCCAGCAGTCCGGAAGGGGAGAACACTGAAGCTTTCTTT.